This entry lists 17 T cell receptor beta chains sequenced from one sample in a study of T cell clusters in autoimmune cytopenias. Each sample's input was 250 to 300 ng genomic DNA, some 34,000 genome equivalents. TRB rearrangements were amplified by touch-down multiplex PCR with mixed TRB-A/B primers. Following a re-call of the multiplex PCR reads, TCRdb has one entry per CDR3 protein and lacks DNA. Its table lists roughly 6,500 distinct CDR3 sequences. The sample was also linked to a second study, of T cell repertoires in aging, cancer and after chemotherapy.

Sequenced material: peripheral blood. The receptor source for this set is a human donor in good health.

Frequency places this clonotype as medium-sized. J is TRBJ2-3 and V is TRBV5-4. Germline-derived CDR1 and CDR2 are SGHNT and YYREEE (reference sequence). The CDR3 is 14 residues long. CDR3 amino acids: CASSLAGGTDTQYF.

By frequency, this clonotype is medium-sized (0.01 to 0.1%). V usage is TRBV7-6 and J usage is TRBJ2-1; the D gene TCRdb calls, TRBD1, cannot be checked with no DNA. This CDR3 contains 15 residues. Germline loops: CDR1 SGHVS, CDR2 FNYEAQ. This CDR3 is CASSLNSLGRNEQFF.

The V and J genes are TRBV5-1 and TRBJ2-6. The CDR3 contains 16 residues. Germline V lookup: CDR1 SGHRS, CDR2 YFSETQ. CDR3: CASSLELSSGANVLTF. Complete variable domain (other parts from reference TRBV5-1 and TRBJ2-6): KAGVTQTPRYLIKTRGQQVTLSCSPISGHRSVSWYQQTPGQGLQFLFEYFSETQRNKGNFPGRFSGRQFSNSRSEMNVSTLELGDSALYLCASSLELSSGANVLTFGAGSRLTVL.

This chain joins TRBV6-2 or TRBV6-3 and TRBJ1-2; TCRdb indicates TRBD1, and absent DNA this call remains unverified. Germline CDR1 MNHEY, CDR2 SVGEGT. The CDR3 covers 13 residues. The CDR3 reads CASSSPGTYGYTF.

The chain recombines TRBV7-9 with TRBJ1-3; TCRdb indicates TRBD1, and absent DNA this call remains unverified. Germline assignment: CDR1 SEHNR and CDR2 FQNEAQ (reference sequence). The CDR3 is 14 amino acids. CDR3 region: CASSSDRAGNTIYF.

This rearrangement joins TRBV20-1 to TRBJ1-1; lacking DNA, the TRBD1 call made by TCRdb goes unchecked. The V gene's germline CDR1 is DFQATT and CDR2 SNEGSKA (reference sequence). The CDR3 runs to 14 residues. CDR3 loop: CSARPGQGFTEAFF.

This sequence joins TRBV7-2 and TRBJ2-5; TCRdb designates TRBD1, a call that cannot be tested without DNA. Germline V gene data show CDR1 as SGHTA and CDR2 as FQGNSA. The CDR3 is 15 amino acids. The CDR3 sequence is CASSLMSGGGETQYF.

Frequency places this clonotype as medium-sized. This chain uses TRBV5-4 with TRBJ2-7; absent DNA, TCRdb's TRBD1 call cannot be checked. Germline values: CDR1 SGHNT, CDR2 YYREEE (reference sequence). This CDR3 has 16 amino acids. The CDR3 reads CASSLAGTVPPYEQYF. The entire variable domain, with the rest obtained from reference TRBV5-4 and TRBJ2-7, is as follows: ETGVTQSPTHLIKTRGQQVTLRCSSQSGHNTVSWYQQALGQGPQFIFQYYREEENGRGNFPPRFSGLQFPNYSSELNVNALELDDSALYLCASSLAGTVPPYEQYFGPGTRLTVT.

This rearrangement joins TRBV20-1 to TRBJ2-3; TCRdb gives TRBD1 as the D gene, but with no DNA this cannot be confirmed. The CDR3 runs 15 residues. In germline, CDR1 is DFQATT, CDR2 SNEGSKA (reference sequence). The chain's CDR3 is CSAYRYGGNLDTQYF.

The chain uses TRBV7-2 and TRBJ1-4. Germline values: CDR1 SGHTA, CDR2 FQGNSA. CDR3 length equals 16 residues. This CDR3 reads CASSLEGRGTNEKLFF.

Its frequency marks this clonotype as medium-sized. The chain employs TRBV6-2 or TRBV6-3 and TRBJ2-2; TCRdb picks TRBD1, but there is no DNA to check that call. The germline V gene encodes CDR1 MNHEY and CDR2 SVGEGT. This CDR3 has 13 residues. CDR3: CASSRPEAGELFF.

By frequency, this clonotype registers medium-sized (0.01 to 0.1%). The chain uses TRBV27 and TRBJ2-1; TCRdb returns TRBD1, unconfirmable since there is no DNA. The CDR3 has 15 residues. CDR1 is MNHEY, CDR2 SMNVEV, per germline (reference sequence). The CDR3 reads CASSPGTWIYNEQFF.

This chain links TRBV18 with TRBJ1-1; the TRBD1 assignment by TCRdb is unverifiable without DNA. The CDR3 is made up of 14 amino acids. CDR1 is KGHSH and CDR2 is LQKENI in the germline V gene. Here the CDR3 reads CASSPTQGGTEAFF.

The chain employs TRBV27 and TRBJ2-1; the TRBD2 assignment by TCRdb is unverifiable without DNA. The length of the CDR3 is 14 residues. Looked up from germline, CDR1 is MNHEY and CDR2 is SMNVEV (reference sequence). CDR3 loop: CATATGTSGNEQFF.

The gene calls are TRBV6-2 or TRBV6-3 and TRBJ2-7. The germline V gene has CDR1 MNHEY and CDR2 SVGEGT. The CDR3 consists of 13 residues. The CDR3 spells CASSYREVYEQYF.

According to its frequency, this clonotype is medium-sized (0.01 to 0.1%). The V and J genes are TRBV29-1 and TRBJ1-3; TCRdb selects TRBD1, and the lack of DNA leaves this call unchecked. The germline CDR1 and CDR2 sequences are SQVTM and ANQGSEA. This CDR3 is built from 13 residues. The CDR3 is CSVPGQGPDTIYF.

This clonotype is identified as medium-sized from frequency. The chain has TRBV11-1 and TRBJ2-7; TCRdb selects TRBD1, and the lack of DNA leaves this call unchecked. Germline CDR1 and CDR2: SGHAT and FQDESV (reference sequence). CDR3 length: 13 residues. This chain's CDR3 is CASSLRGPREQYF.